The next 19 T cell receptor beta chains were all read from a single sample in a study of molecular identifiers for immune sequencing clone quantification. TCRdb used MiXCR to reprocess the PCR reads, holding one entry per CDR3 protein. The data show roughly 40,000 distinct CDR3 sequences, approximately 18% seen once. The sample was naive CD8+ T cells from blood, with Jurkat cell RNA spiked in. Sample subset: FACS-sorted CD8+CD4-CCR7+CD45RA+ naive T cells. These receptors all come from a human donor in good health. Some libraries in this study had Jurkat cell RNA spiked in.

As for this clonotype: Just one base apart from a much larger clone, this may be a read error. The chain employs TRBV12-3 or TRBV12-4 and TRBJ2-3; D not resolved. CDR3 length equals 13 residues. The CDR3 protein is CAGSRVSTDTQYF. The CDR3, as DNA: TGTGCCGGCAGTCGGGTCTCCACAGATACGCAGTATTTT.

This clonotype was seen many times. The rearrangement joins TRBV20-1 to TRBJ2-7; 9 bases map to TRBD2. The CDR3 extends over 13 amino acids. Germline V gene lookup returns CDR1 DFQATT and CDR2 SNEGSKA (reference sequence). The V segment lost 7 bases and the J segment 7 bases; nucleotides outside the gene matches: 11. CDR3 sequence reads: CSVEGAGGGEQYF. The CDR3 region has the DNA TGCAGTGTTGAGGGGGCGGGAGGGGGAGAGCAGTACTTC.

Regarding this clonotype: This may arise from a read error, as a much more abundant clone is one base away. This rearrangement joins TRBV28 to TRBJ2-1; 12 nucleotides align to TRBD2. The germline gives CDR1 MDHEN, CDR2 SYDVKM. The CDR3 runs 19 residues. The CDR3 DNA sequence: TGTGCCTGCAGTTTGCTAGGTGCTAGCGGGAGGGCTTCGTACAATGAGCAGTTCTTC. It translates to CACSLLGASGRASYNEQFF.

A few counts support this clonotype. This sequence joins TRBV19 and TRBJ2-5; 9 positions match TRBD1. This CDR3 is built from 14 residues. Trimming removed 6 bases from V and 2 bases from J; junction bases left unmatched: 4. Germline CDR1 LNHDA, CDR2 SQIVND (reference sequence). Here the CDR3 reads CASSKTGGQETQYF. The CDR3 coding sequence is TGTGCCAGTAGCAAGACAGGGGGGCAAGAGACCCAGTACTTC. Variable domain in full (rest from reference TRBV19 and TRBJ2-5): DGGITQSPKYLFRKEGQNVTLSCEQNLNHDAMYWYRQDPGQGLRLIYYSQIVNDFQKGDIAEGYSVSREKKESFPLTVTSAQKNPTAFYLCASSKTGGQETQYFGPGTRLLVL.

This clonotype was detected ten times or more. This sequence joins TRBV3-1 and TRBJ2-7; the match to TRBD1 covers 8 bases. Germline CDR1 is LGHDT and CDR2 is YNNKEL (reference sequence). J gave up 5 bases and V 0 bases, and 12 bases lay outside the gene matches. The CDR3 has 17 amino acids. The chain's CDR3 is CASSQDNGRGRAHEQYF. The CDR3 nucleotides are TGTGCCAGCAGCCAAGATAATGGCAGGGGGCGAGCCCACGAGCAGTACTTC.

This chain connects TRBV6-5 to TRBJ1-1; 7 bases line up with TRBD1. The CDR3 extends over 20 amino acids. Germline CDR1 reads MNHEY; CDR2 reads SVGAGI. The V and J ends lost 2 bases and 1 base, in that order; junction bases with no gene match: 19. CDR3 amino acids: CASSYPEHRDRKHENTEAFF. In DNA, the CDR3 is TGTGCCAGCAGTTACCCCGAGCACAGGGACAGAAAACATGAGAACACTGAAGCTTTCTTT.

This clonotype was counted many times. The rearrangement uses TRBV28 and TRBJ2-5; D remains ambiguous. V lost 6 bases and J 3 bases, leaving 14 bases between the germline ends. The CDR3 is made up of 14 amino acids. CDR1 is MDHEN and CDR2 is SYDVKM in the germline V gene. CDR3 DNA sequence: TGTGCCAGCAGCCCAGAGCAAGGAAAAGAGACCCAGTACTTC. Its translation: CASSPEQGKETQYF.

The chain is built from TRBV27 and TRBJ2-4; D may correspond to TRBD1 or TRBD2 (6 bases each). Germline CDR1 and CDR2: MNHEY and SMNVEV (reference sequence). V was clipped by 6 bases and J by 9 bases, with 24 bases between them. CDR3 size: 16 residues. CDR3 loop: CASRRGQAKERSIQYF. The CDR3 nucleotides are TGTGCCAGCAGACGGGGGCAAGCCAAAGAAAGGAGCATTCAGTACTTC.

A word on this clonotype: Possible read error: a much larger clone is one base away. The CDR3 nucleotides are TGTGCCAGCAGCTTAGTTTTTTCCTCCCACAATGAGCAGTTCTTC. This codes for CASSLVFSSHNEQFF. This chain joins TRBV11-3 and TRBJ2-1; no firm D call. This CDR3 has 15 amino acids. In germline, CDR1 is SGHNT, CDR2 YENEEA.

Many counts were recorded for this clonotype. This chain uses TRBV9 with TRBJ1-4; 7 nucleotides line up with TRBD1. Germline V gene lookup returns CDR1 SGDLS and CDR2 YYNGEE. This CDR3 contains 14 residues. Trimming removed 0 bases from V and 8 bases from J; junction bases left unmatched: 4. The CDR3 bases are TGTGCCAGCAGCGTAGAGACAGGGAGGGAAAAACTGTTTTTT. Translated, it gives CASSVETGREKLFF. Combining the CDR3 with reference TRBV9 and TRBJ1-4 gives the whole variable domain DSGVTQTPKHLITATGQRVTLRCSPRSGDLSVYWYQQSLDQGLQFLIQYYNGEERAKGNILERFSAQQFPDLHSELNLSSLELGDSALYFCASSVETGREKLFFGSGTQLSVL.

This clonotype appeared many times. The chain couples TRBV6-2 or TRBV6-3 to TRBJ1-5; D is unresolved. The V gene's germline CDR1 is MNHEY and CDR2 SVGEGT. V was shortened by 4 bases and J by 7 bases, with 8 bases between the two germline ends. The CDR3 loop spans 12 amino acids. The CDR3 sequence: CASSLFGQPQHF. The CDR3, as DNA: TGTGCCAGCAGTTTATTCGGCCAGCCCCAGCATTTT.

This clonotype was found many times. This sequence joins TRBV9 and TRBJ2-6; TRBD1 matches at 7 bases. Germline V gives CDR1 SGDLS, CDR2 YYNGEE. After removal of 3 bases from V and 1 base from J, the junction contained 19 bases not matched to a gene. The CDR3 runs 21 residues. CDR3 DNA: TGTGCCAGCAGCGACCACAGGGGAACTCTGAATTTTGTGTCTGGGGCCAACGTCCTGACTTTC. Translation: CASSDHRGTLNFVSGANVLTF.

This clonotype was seen at least ten times. CDR3 bases: TGCAGCGTAATGACGGATGCCTACGAGCAGTACTTC. It encodes CSVMTDAYEQYF. The chain is built from TRBV29-1 and TRBJ2-7; D is undetermined. V was pared by 6 bases and J by 2 bases, with 11 bases between. The CDR3 totals 12 residues. The germline gives CDR1 SQVTM, CDR2 ANQGSEA.

This clonotype was seen a few times. This chain uses TRBV28 with TRBJ2-7; D ambiguous. The V end lost 3 bases, the J end lost 7 bases, and 10 bases lay between the germline ends. This CDR3 spans 12 amino acids. CDR1 is MDHEN and CDR2 is SYDVKM in the germline V gene. The CDR3 is CASSFFGGEQYF. CDR3 coding DNA: TGTGCCAGCAGTTTTTTTGGTGGGGAGCAGTACTTC.

About this clonotype itself: The conserved closing phenylalanine or tryptophan is absent in this CDR3, likely reflecting a read error. V and J are TRBV28 and TRBJ2-7; either TRBD1 or TRBD2 may supply D (5 bases each). Germline CDR1 is MDHEN and CDR2 is SYDVKM. V gave up 1 base and J gave up 0 bases, with 10 bases separating them. This CDR3 is built from 15 residues. CDR3: CASSLYGGSSYEQYS. CDR3 DNA sequence: TGTGCCAGCAGTTTATATGGGGGAAGCTCCTACGAGCAGTACTCC.

As to this clonotype: One junction end does not reproduce the germline sequence, and a read error may be involved. The chain recombines TRBV9 with TRBJ1-1; tentatively, D is TRBD1 (5 bases). The CDR3 loop spans 14 amino acids. From germline, CDR1 is SGDLS and CDR2 YYNGEE. CDR3 in DNA: TGTGCCAGCAGCGTAGGGGGGATGAACGCTGAAGCTTTCTTT. Amino acid sequence: CASSVGGMNAEAFF.

This clonotype showed up just a few times. The chain links TRBV27 to TRBJ2-7; D unclear. Trimming cost V 4 bases and J 2 bases, with 12 bases left between them. The CDR3 consists of 14 residues. Germline loops: CDR1 MNHEY, CDR2 SMNVEV (reference sequence). The CDR3 loop is CASSYAAETYEQYF. The CDR3 coding sequence is TGTGCCAGCAGTTATGCGGCGGAGACCTACGAGCAGTACTTC.

In this sample, this clonotype turned up a few times. The rearrangement uses TRBV4-1 and TRBJ2-5; 11 bases are shared with TRBD2. There are 16 residues in the CDR3. V lost 0 bases and J lost 5; bases outside the gene matches: 5. In germline, CDR1 is MGHRA, CDR2 YSYEKL. The CDR3 bases are TGCGCCAGCAGCCAAGACGTAGCGGGGGGGACGGAGACCCAGTACTTC. This translates into CASSQDVAGGTETQYF.

At least ten counts were recorded for this clonotype. V is TRBV20-1 and J is TRBJ2-1; 12 positions agree with TRBD2. This CDR3 has 16 residues. V gave up 1 base and J gave up 4 bases; unmatched junction bases: 5. Germline loops: CDR1 DFQATT, CDR2 SNEGSKA (reference sequence). DNA for the CDR3: TGCAGTGCTAGAGCCCCGGGACTAGCGGGTTACAATGAGCAGTTCTTC. This gives the protein CSARAPGLAGYNEQFF.